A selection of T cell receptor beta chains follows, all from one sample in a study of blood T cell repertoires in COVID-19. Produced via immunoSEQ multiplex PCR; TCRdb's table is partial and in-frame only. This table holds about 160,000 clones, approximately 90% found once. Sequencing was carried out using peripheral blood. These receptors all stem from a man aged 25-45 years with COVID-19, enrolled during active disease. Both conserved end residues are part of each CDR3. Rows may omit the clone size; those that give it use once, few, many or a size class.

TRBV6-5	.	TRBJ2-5	CASTTLGTVQETQYF
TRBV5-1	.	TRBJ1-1	CASSLLDTNTEAFF
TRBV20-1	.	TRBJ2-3	CSASGDHTQYF
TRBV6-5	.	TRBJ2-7	CASSPGTSGYEQYF
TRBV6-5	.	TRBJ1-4	CASKGVATNEKLFF
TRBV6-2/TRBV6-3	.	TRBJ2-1	CASSYLRLRDLTPYNEQFF
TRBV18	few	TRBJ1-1	CASSTNYRHQGEAFF
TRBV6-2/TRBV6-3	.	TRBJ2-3	CASSYSWRRADTQYF
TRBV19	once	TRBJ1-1	CASSRSRDRVPVNTEAFF
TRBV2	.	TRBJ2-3	CASTLGTSGRTDTQYF
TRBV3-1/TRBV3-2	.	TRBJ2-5	CARGGTGLAEKETQYF
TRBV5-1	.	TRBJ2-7	CASSLGDRDYEQYF
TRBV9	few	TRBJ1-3	CASSAQSWAGNTIYF
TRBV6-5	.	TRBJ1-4	CASSYYIGSHNEKLFF
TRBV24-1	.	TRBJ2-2	CATQPGVNTGELFF
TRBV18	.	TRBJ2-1	CASSPGTGNEQFF
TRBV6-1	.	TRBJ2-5	CASSSPRDGETQYF
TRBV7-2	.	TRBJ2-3	CASSSRVLADTQYF
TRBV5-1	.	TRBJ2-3	CASSLGAVDTDTQYF
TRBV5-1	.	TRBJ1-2	CASSPGQGALYGYTF
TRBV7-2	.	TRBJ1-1	CASSLSRDRFPTEAFF
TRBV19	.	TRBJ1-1	CASSIDGPAGGGNTEAFF
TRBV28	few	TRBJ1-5	CASSLAVANQPQHF
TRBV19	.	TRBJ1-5	CATEGGARQPQHF
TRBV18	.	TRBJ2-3	CASSSLAGGSTDTQYF
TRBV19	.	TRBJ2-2	CASSMGYTGELFF
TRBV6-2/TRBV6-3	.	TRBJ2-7	CASSYSAQGFPYEQYF
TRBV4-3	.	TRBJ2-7	CASSQVPRPRGGHEQYF
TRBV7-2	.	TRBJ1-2	CASSLARTGGVGYTF
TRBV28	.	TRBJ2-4	CASSWKGLVAKNIQYF
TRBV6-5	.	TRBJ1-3	CASSRTGSGNTIYF
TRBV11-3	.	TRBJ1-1	CASSLRSGEAFF
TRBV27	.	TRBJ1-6	CASSWWGVHSPLHF
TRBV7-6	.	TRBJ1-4	CASRAGPGEKLFF
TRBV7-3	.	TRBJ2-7	CASSLSGGTGEYEQYF
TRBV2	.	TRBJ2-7	CASSIDRNSYEQYF
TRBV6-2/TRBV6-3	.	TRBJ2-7	CASSYEGLDEQYF
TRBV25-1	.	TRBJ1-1	CASLPSQGASPGNTEAFF
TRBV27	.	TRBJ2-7	CASSFSSGQEAYEQYF
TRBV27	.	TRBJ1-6	CASSLSGGRRRDSPLHF
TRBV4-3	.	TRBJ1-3	CASSQERLDRNTIYF
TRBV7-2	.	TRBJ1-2	CASSLRQESYGYTF
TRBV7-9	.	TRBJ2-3	CASSHRGGTDTQYF
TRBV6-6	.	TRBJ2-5	CASSDHLAGGETQYF
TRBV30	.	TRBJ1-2	CAWSVGLGTGGEYGYTF